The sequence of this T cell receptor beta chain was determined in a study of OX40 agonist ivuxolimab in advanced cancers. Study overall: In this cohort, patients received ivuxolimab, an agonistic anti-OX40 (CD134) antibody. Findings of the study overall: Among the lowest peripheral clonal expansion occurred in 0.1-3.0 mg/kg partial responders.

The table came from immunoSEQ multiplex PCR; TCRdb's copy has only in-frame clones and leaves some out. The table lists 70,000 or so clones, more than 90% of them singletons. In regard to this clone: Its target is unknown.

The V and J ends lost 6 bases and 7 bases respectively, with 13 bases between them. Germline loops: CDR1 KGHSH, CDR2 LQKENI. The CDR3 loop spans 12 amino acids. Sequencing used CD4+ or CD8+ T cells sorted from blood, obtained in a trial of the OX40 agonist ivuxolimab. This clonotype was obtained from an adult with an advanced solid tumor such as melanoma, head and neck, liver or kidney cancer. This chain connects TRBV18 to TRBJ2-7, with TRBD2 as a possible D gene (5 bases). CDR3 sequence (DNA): TGTGCCAGCTCTTTCGGCCCGGGGGAGCAGTACTTC. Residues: CASSFGPGEQYF.